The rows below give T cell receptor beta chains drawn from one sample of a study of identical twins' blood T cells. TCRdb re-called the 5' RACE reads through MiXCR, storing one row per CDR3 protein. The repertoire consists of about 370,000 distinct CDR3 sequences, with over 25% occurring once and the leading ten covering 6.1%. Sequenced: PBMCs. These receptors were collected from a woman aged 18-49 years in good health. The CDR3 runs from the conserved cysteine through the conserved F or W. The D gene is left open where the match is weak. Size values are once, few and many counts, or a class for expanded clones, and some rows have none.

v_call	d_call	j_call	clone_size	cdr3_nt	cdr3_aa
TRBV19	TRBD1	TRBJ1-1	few	TGTGCCAGTAGTATCGGACAGGGTGGACCTGAAGCTTTCTTT	CASSIGQGGPEAFF
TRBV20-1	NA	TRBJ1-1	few	TGCAGTGGCGGGGAAGGGGCCTGTGTCACTGAAGCTTTCTTT	CSGGEGACVTEAFF
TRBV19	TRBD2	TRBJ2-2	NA	TGTGCCAGTAGGACTAGCGGGACCGGGGAGCTGTTTTTT	CASRTSGTGELFF
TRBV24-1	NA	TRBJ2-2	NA	TGTGCCACCAGTGACGACCGGGCCTACACCGGGGAGCTGTTTTTT	CATSDDRAYTGELFF
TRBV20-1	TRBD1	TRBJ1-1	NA	TGCAGTGCTAGAGACGGGACAGGTGAAGCTTTCTTT	CSARDGTGEAFF
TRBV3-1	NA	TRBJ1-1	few	TGTGCCAGCAGCCAAGAAGGGGTTATGGGGACCGGGAACACTGAAGCTTTCTTT	CASSQEGVMGTGNTEAFF
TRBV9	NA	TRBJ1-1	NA	TGTGCCAGCAGCGTAGAATCCCGGCGGAACACTGAAGCTTTCTTT	CASSVESRRNTEAFF
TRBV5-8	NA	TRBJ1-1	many	TGTGCCAGCAGCGTGGAAGGGGACACTGAAGCTTTCTTT	CASSVEGDTEAFF
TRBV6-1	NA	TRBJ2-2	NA	TGTGCCAGCAGTGAAAAGGGGGTGAACACCGGGGAGCTGTTTTTT	CASSEKGVNTGELFF
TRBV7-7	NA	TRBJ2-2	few	TGTGCCAGCAGTTTCACAGGACCGAACACCGGGGAGCTGTTTTTT	CASSFTGPNTGELFF
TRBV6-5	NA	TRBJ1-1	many	TGTGCCAGCAGTTTCTCCAGCAACACTGAAGCTTTCTTT	CASSFSSNTEAFF
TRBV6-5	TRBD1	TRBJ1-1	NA	TGTGCCAGCAGTTACCGGACAGGGGGCTCTGAAGCTTTCTTT	CASSYRTGGSEAFF
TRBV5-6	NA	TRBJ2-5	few	TGTGCCAGCAGCTTGGGTGACAGTCAAGAGACCCAGTACTTC	CASSLGDSQETQYF
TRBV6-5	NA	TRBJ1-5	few	TGTGCCAGCAGTTTTGACAGGTTCTATCAGCCCCAGCATTTT	CASSFDRFYQPQHF
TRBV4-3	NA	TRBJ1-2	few	TGCGCCAGCAGCCAATTTTTGAGTCGCGGCTACACCTTC	CASSQFLSRGYTF
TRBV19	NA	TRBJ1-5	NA	TGTGCCAGTAGTGTGAATCAGGCCCAGCATTTT	CASSVNQAQHF
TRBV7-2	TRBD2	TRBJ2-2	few	TGTGCCAGCAGCTTGGGACTAGCGGAAACCGGGGAGCTGTTTTTT	CASSLGLAETGELFF
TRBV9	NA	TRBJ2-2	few	TGTGCCAGCAGCGTAGAGATGAGGAACACCGGGGAGCTGTTTTTT	CASSVEMRNTGELFF
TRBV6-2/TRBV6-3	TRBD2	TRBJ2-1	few	TGTGCCACCTTTAGCGGGGGGGCATGGGAGCAGTTCTTC	CATFSGGAWEQFF
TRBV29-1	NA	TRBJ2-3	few	TGCAGCACCAACACAGATACGCAGTATTTT	CSTNTDTQYF
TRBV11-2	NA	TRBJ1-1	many	TGTGCCAGCAGCTTGGGAGGGGGGAACACTGAAGCTTTCTTT	CASSLGGGNTEAFF
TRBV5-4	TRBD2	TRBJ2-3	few	TGTGCCAGCACCCGGGGGGGACCTAGCACAGATACGCAGTATTTT	CASTRGGPSTDTQYF
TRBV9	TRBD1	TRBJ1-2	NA	TGTGCCAGCAGCGTAACAGGGGGGGACTATGGCTACACCTTC	CASSVTGGDYGYTF
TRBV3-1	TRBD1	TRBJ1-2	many	TGTGCCAGCAGCCAAGATAGTAAGGGACAGTGGCAATCCCTCTCGGGCTATGGCTACACCTTC	CASSQDSKGQWQSLSGYGYTF
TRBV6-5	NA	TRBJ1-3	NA	TGTGCCAGCAGTTACCAGGGCGGAAACACCATATATTTT	CASSYQGGNTIYF
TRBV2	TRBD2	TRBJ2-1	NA	TGTGCCAGCAGGGCTAGCGGGGCCTACAATGAGCAGTTCTTC	CASRASGAYNEQFF
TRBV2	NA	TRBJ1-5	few	TGTGCCAGCAGCCCTACGGAGATACTTAGCAATCAGCCCCAGCATTTT	CASSPTEILSNQPQHF
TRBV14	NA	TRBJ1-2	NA	TGTGCCAGCAGCGAACAACAGGGACACTATGGCTACACCTTC	CASSEQQGHYGYTF
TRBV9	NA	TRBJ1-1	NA	TGTGCCAGCGGGGGAAGAACTGAAGCTTTCTTT	CASGGRTEAFF
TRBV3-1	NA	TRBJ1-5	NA	TGTGCCAGCAGCCAGAGTTACGGCAATCAGCCCCAGCATTTT	CASSQSYGNQPQHF
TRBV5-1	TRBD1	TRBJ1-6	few	TGCGCCAGCAGCCCGGGGCGGGACAGGTATTCACCCCTCCACTTT	CASSPGRDRYSPLHF
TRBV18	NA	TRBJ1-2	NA	TGTGCCAGCTCACCACCATGGGGGCAGGACTATGGCTACACCTTC	CASSPPWGQDYGYTF
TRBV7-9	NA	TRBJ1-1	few	TGTGCCAGCAGCTTAGACACAGCAGTTGAAGCTTTCTTT	CASSLDTAVEAFF
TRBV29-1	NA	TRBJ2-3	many	TGCAGCGTTGAAGACCGGGACATAATCACAGATACGCAGTATTTT	CSVEDRDIITDTQYF
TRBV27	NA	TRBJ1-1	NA	TGTGCCAGCAGTGCCACACTGGAATGGAACACTGAAGCTTTCTTT	CASSATLEWNTEAFF
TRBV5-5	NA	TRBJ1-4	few	TGTGCCAGCAGCTTTACAGTTGCAACTAATGAAAAACTGTTTTTT	CASSFTVATNEKLFF
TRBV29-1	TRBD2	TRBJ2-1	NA	TGCAGCGTTGTCGGTGGGAGCGGGGTGGATGAGCAGTTCTTC	CSVVGGSGVDEQFF
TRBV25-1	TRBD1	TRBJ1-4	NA	TGTGCCAGCAGTGAATATGTAGGGACAGGGGATGAAAAACTGTTTTTT	CASSEYVGTGDEKLFF
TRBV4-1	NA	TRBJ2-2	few	TGCGCCAGCAGCCAACCGCCCGGGGAGCTGTTTTTT	CASSQPPGELFF
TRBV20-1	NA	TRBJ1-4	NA	TGCAGTGCCATACCCCGTCCCCCCCTGACGGCAACTAATGAAAAACTGTTTTTT	CSAIPRPPLTATNEKLFF
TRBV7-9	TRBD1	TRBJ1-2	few	TGTGCCAGCAGCTTCGCCGGGACAGGGGGCCAAACCAGTTATGGCTACACCTTC	CASSFAGTGGQTSYGYTF
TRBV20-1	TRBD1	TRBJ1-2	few	TGCAGTGCACAATCGGACAGGGAAGATACCTATGGCTACACCTTC	CSAQSDREDTYGYTF
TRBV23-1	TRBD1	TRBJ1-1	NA	TGCGCCAGCAGTCATCAAACAGGGGGGGACACTGAAGCTTTCTTT	CASSHQTGGDTEAFF
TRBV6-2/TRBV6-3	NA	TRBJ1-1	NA	TGTGCCAGCAGTTACAGGGGGGATGAGTCTTTCTTT	CASSYRGDESFF
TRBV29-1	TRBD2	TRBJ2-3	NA	TGCAGCCACTCAGCGGGGGCCACCACAGATACGCAGTATTTT	CSHSAGATTDTQYF
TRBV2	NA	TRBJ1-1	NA	TGTGCCAGCAGTGATGGAGTTTGGGGAGGGATGAACACTGAAGCTTTCTTT	CASSDGVWGGMNTEAFF
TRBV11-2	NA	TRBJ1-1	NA	TGTGCCAGCAGTCCGACCTGGACAGTTTTTGAAGCTTTCTTT	CASSPTWTVFEAFF
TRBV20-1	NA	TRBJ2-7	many	TGCAGTGCTAGAAAAATAGAATTCGAGCAGTACTTC	CSARKIEFEQYF
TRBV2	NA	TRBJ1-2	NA	TGTGCCAGCAGTCCTTTTATGTCCTTCGACTATGGCTACACCTTC	CASSPFMSFDYGYTF
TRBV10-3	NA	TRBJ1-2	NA	TGTGACATCAATGGGCAGCTTAACTATGGCTACACCTTC	CDINGQLNYGYTF
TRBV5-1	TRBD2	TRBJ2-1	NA	TGCGCCAGCAGCTTCACGGGAGGATTGAGCTCCTACAATGAGCAGTTCTTC	CASSFTGGLSSYNEQFF
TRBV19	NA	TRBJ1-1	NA	TGTGTCAGTAGTATTTTCACTGGGAACACTGAAGCTTTCTTT	CVSSIFTGNTEAFF
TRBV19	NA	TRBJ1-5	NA	TGTGCCAGTAGTGGGGGCGGGTATCAGCCCCAGCATTTT	CASSGGGYQPQHF
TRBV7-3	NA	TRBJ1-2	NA	TGTGCCAGCACCCGGCGGACAGATTCCTATGGCTACACCTTC	CASTRRTDSYGYTF
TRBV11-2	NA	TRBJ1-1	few	TGTGCCAGCAGCTTAGTCCAAGCTTTAGGAGCTTTCTTT	CASSLVQALGAFF
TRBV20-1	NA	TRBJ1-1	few	TGCAGTGCAAGACTGATCTTGAACACTGAAGCTTTCTTT	CSARLILNTEAFF
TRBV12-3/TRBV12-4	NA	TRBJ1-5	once	TGTGCCAGCAGTTCCGAAGGTCGGCCGATTCAGCCCCAGCATTTT	CASSSEGRPIQPQHF